Listed here is a single T cell receptor (beta chain). Its antigen remains unknown. The data were taken from a study of radiotherapy plus CTLA-4 blockade in lung cancer. Study-wide results and limits: Radiotherapy plus ipilimumab was followed by expansion in blood of tumor-derived TCR clones.

This table comes from immunoSEQ multiplex PCR, and its TCRdb copy is limited to in-frame clones, with some not included. The sample lists more than 40,000 clones, 73% occurring once. The CDR3 is 15 amino acids. V gave up 2 bases and J gave up 1 base, with 11 bases separating them. Per the germline V gene, CDR1 is MDHEN and CDR2 is SYDVKM. This specimen was peripheral blood, taken from a patient treated with radiotherapy plus ipilimumab. The J gene is TRBJ1-1, the V gene TRBV28, with D maybe TRBD1 (5 bases). This receptor was taken from a human donor with non-small cell lung cancer who had a complete response to radiotherapy plus ipilimumab. The CDR3 spells CASSLPGLRNTEAFF. DNA of the CDR3: TGTGCCAGCAGTTTACCAGGGTTACGGAACACTGAAGCTTTCTTT.